One T cell receptor beta chain is described in this entry. In the original processing: Reference gene primers were amplified, and this amplification served to estimate nucleated cell counts. Method: immunoSEQ multiplex PCR; TCRdb's copy keeps in-frame clones and lacks some. Clone size and V and J calls were adopted from that table, with D and trimming inferred from the DNA. This sample carries under 25,000 clones, roughly 88% of them seen once, and the ten largest clones take approximately 12%. This entry comes from a study of blood T cell repertoires in COVID-19. About the research overall: Whether acute or convalescent, the COVID-19 samples came from the United States, Italy and Spain. PBMCs, B-cell-depleted T cells, or T cells provided the cDNA or gDNA that made up the material.

Germline trimming cut 0 bases from V and 5 bases from J; bases unmatched to any gene: 6. In germline, CDR1 is SGHNT, CDR2 YENEEA. The CDR3 runs 16 residues. The V gene is TRBV11-3, the J gene TRBJ2-3; 9 bases match TRBD1. The receptor was derived from a human donor in a cohort sampled during active COVID-19. The donor label of this sample is uncertain. The sequenced sample consisted of peripheral blood. The CDR3 coding sequence is TGTGCCAGCAGCTTAGATACGACAGGGGGTGGAGATACGCAGTATTTT. This translates into CASSLDTTGGGDTQYF.